These 11 T cell receptor beta chains came from one sample sequenced in a study of vaccination and CD4 T cells after COVID-19. Researchers used the Oncomine TCR Beta short-read assay to sequence DNA from cultured CD4+ T cells. TCRdb reprocessed the PCR reads via MiXCR and lists one record per CDR3 protein. The table shows 5,000 or so distinct CDR3 sequences, with roughly 45% occurring only once. These TCRs' antigens remain unknown. Stated treatment: roughly 11-day PBMC culture with coronavirus spike peptide pools or control peptides (ViraFEST assay). This specimen consisted of CD4+ T cells from blood, cultured in vitro, obtained after SARS-CoV-2 vaccination. Receptors were obtained from a human donor who had recovered from COVID-19.

This chain joins TRBV24-1 and TRBJ2-5; a possible D gene is TRBD2 (5 bases). The CDR3 is 14 amino acids. Trimming took off 4 bases at V and 1 base at J, with 9 bases between the two ends. Germline V gene sequence: CDR1 KGHDR, CDR2 SFDVKD. CDR3 sequence (DNA): TGTGCCACCAGTGAAGGGAGACTCCAAGAGACCCAGTACTTC. This sequence encodes CATSEGRLQETQYF.

This clonotype has a handful of counts. The J gene is TRBJ2-5, the V gene TRBV7-9; D perhaps matches TRBD1 (6 bases). V was clipped by 0 bases and J by 7 bases, with 12 bases between them. Germline CDR1 SEHNR, CDR2 FQNEAQ (reference sequence). The length of the CDR3 is 14 residues. CDR3 bases: TGTGCCAGCAGCTTAGCACAGGGTGGTGGGACCCAGTACTTC. Protein: CASSLAQGGGTQYF.

The chain carries TRBV30 and TRBJ2-2; perhaps D is TRBD1 or TRBD2 (6 bases each). This CDR3 has 14 amino acids. With 1 base removed from V and 4 bases from J, the gap between germline ends came to 10 bases. CDR1 is GTSNPN and CDR2 is SVGIG in the germline V gene (reference sequence). This CDR3 reads CAWSGGAGTGELFF. In DNA form, the CDR3 reads TGTGCCTGGAGTGGGGGGGCCGGCACCGGGGAGCTGTTTTTT.

There are a few counts of this clonotype. The rearrangement uses TRBV6-2 or TRBV6-3 and TRBJ1-2, with 7 bases identical to TRBD1. The CDR3 contains 15 residues. Germline-derived CDR1 and CDR2 are MNHEY and SVGEGT. The trim removed 6 bases at V and 1 base at J, leaving 8 bases unmatched. The chain's CDR3 is CASSRTGVINYGYTF. The CDR3 region has the DNA TGTGCCAGCAGCCGCACAGGGGTGATTAACTATGGCTACACCTTC.

This clonotype was recorded a few times. This chain connects TRBV28 to TRBJ1-6; D ambiguous. With 3 bases removed from V and 4 bases from J, the gap between germline ends came to 4 bases. Germline V gene sequence: CDR1 MDHEN, CDR2 SYDVKM. This CDR3 has 13 amino acids. CDR3 bases: TGTGCCAGCAGTTTCGGTTATAATTCACCCCTCCACTTT. Its translation: CASSFGYNSPLHF.

The chain has TRBV5-5 and TRBJ2-7, with D unresolved. Germline CDR1 SGHKS, CDR2 YYEKEE (reference sequence). V lost 1 base, J lost 3 bases, and 14 bases lay in between. The CDR3 has 15 residues. DNA of the CDR3: TGTGCCAGCAGCTTGTTCGCCAGTCCAGGCTACGAGCAGTACTTC. Translating gives CASSLFASPGYEQYF.

This clonotype was seen more than once but under ten times. This chain joins TRBV6-5 and TRBJ2-7, with 13 positions matching TRBD2. This CDR3 region has 15 residues. Germline CDR1 and CDR2: MNHEY and SVGAGI. V shed 4 bases and J 3 bases; nucleotides not matched to a gene: 3. The CDR3 DNA reads as TGTGCCAGCAGTTCCCGGACTAGCGGGAGCTACGAGCAGTACTTC. It encodes CASSSRTSGSYEQYF.

The chain is built from TRBV30 and TRBJ2-5; tentative D call: TRBD2 (5 bases). V lost 7 bases to trimming and J lost 2 bases, with 14 bases between them. The CDR3 consists of 13 residues. Germline CDR1 GTSNPN, CDR2 SVGIG (reference sequence). CDR3 coding DNA: TGTGCCTCCTCCCCCGGGGTACAAGAGACCCAGTACTTC. Translating it yields CASSPGVQETQYF.

The chain uses TRBV28 and TRBJ1-1; 9 bases are a match to TRBD1. The CDR3 spans 17 residues. V shed 8 bases and J 9 bases; nucleotides not matched to a gene: 22. The V gene's germline CDR1 is MDHEN and CDR2 SYDVKM. The CDR3 region has the DNA TGTGCCAGCGCCCTGAGGTGGACATGGGGGACAGGGCCTCAAGCTTTCTTT. It is translated as CASALRWTWGTGPQAFF. The variable domain in full, completed from reference TRBV28 and TRBJ1-1, reads DVKVTQSSRYLVKRTGEKVFLECVQDMDHENMFWYRQDPGLGLRLIYFSYDVKMKEKGDIPEGYSVSREKKERFSLILESASTNQTSMYLCASALRWTWGTGPQAFFGQGTRLTVV.

The chain uses TRBV7-8 and TRBJ1-2; perhaps TRBD1 as D (5 bases). CDR3 length: 15 residues. The V end was cut by 0 bases, the J end by 3 bases, with 11 bases between. Per germline, CDR1 SGHVS and CDR2 FQNEAQ. In DNA, the CDR3 is TGTGCCAGCAGCTTAGCGGGGCTTGGCTACTATGGCTACACCTTC. It specifies CASSLAGLGYYGYTF.

The DNA of the CDR3 is TGTGCCAGCAGTGAAGGTGGTGGCTACACCTTC. This sequence encodes CASSEGGGYTF. The rearrangement joins TRBV2 to TRBJ1-2; D is undetermined. Trimming took off 1 base at V and 7 bases at J, with 4 bases between the two ends. There are 11 residues in the CDR3. Germline CDR1 and CDR2: SNHLY and FYNNEI.